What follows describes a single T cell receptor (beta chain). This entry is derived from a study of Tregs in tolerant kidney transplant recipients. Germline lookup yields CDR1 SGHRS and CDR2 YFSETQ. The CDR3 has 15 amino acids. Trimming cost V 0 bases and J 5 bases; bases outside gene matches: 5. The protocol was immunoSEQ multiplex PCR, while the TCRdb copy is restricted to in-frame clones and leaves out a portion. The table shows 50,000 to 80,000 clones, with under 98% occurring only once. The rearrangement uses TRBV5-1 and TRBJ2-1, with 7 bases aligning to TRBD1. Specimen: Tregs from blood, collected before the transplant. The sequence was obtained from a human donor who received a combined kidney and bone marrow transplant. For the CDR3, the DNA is TGCGCCAGCAGCTTGGCAACAGGGGCCCACAATGAGCAGTTCTTC. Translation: CASSLATGAHNEQFF.